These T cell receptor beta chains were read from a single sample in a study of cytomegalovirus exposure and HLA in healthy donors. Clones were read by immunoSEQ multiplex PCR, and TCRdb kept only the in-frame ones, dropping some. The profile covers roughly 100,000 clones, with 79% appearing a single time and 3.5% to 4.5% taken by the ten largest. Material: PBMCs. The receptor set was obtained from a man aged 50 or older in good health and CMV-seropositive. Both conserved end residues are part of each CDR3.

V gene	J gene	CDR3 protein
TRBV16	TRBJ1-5	CASSQSSQPQHF
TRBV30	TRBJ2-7	CAWSRDSYYEQYF
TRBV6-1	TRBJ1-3	CASTLHGDSGNTIYF
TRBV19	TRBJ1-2	CASSRQGNGYTF
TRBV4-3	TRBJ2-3	CASSQARASGADTQYF
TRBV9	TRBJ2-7	CASSVGARGAREQYF
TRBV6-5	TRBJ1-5	CASSRPGNNQPQHF
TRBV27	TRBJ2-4	CASMQRTGETRAKNIQYF
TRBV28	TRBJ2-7	CASSLGTGKYEQYF
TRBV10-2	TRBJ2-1	CAIEWGGPANEQFF
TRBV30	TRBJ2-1	CAWSASQIYNEQFF
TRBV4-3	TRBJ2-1	CASSQSSGGFNSYNEQFF
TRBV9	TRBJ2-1	CASSTQSSGRLSYNEQFF
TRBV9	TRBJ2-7	CASSVATSPLYEQYF
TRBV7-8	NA	CASSPKGLAGGSEQYF
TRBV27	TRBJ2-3	CASSSTRSPTDTQYF
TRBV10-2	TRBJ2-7	CASSAGQGAYEQYF
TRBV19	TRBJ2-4	CASSSLRTGINIQYF
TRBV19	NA	CASSKDTGGYEQYF
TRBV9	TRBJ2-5	CASSVASRLAGGPTQETQYF
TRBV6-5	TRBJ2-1	CASSYRQGGEQFF
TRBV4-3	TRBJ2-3	CASSQDPGVAQYF
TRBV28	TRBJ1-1	CASTRKTEAFF
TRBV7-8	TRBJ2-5	CASSLGLLGGEMETQYF
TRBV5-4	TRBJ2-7	CASSLSAGAYEQYF